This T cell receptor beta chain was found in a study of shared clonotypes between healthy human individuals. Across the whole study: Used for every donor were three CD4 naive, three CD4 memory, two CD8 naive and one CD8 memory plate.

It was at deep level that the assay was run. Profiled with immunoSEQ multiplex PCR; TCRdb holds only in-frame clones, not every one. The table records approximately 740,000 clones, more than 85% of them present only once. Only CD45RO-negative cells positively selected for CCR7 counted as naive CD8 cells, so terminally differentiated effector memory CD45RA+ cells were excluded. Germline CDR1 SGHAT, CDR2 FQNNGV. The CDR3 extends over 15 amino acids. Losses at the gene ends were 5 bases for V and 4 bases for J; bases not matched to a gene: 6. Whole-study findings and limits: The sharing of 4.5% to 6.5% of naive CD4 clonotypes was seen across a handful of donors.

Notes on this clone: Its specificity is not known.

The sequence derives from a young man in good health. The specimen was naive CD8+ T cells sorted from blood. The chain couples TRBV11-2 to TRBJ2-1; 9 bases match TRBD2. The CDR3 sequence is CASSAPTSGYNEQFF. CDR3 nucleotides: TGTGCCAGCAGCGCCCCGACTAGCGGTTACAATGAGCAGTTCTTC.